This entry concerns a single TCR beta chain. The data were taken from a study of CD8 T cells in Susac syndrome. Reverse transcription of roughly 0.45 to 1 ug RNA used random hexamers. Using its own MiXCR run on the immunoSEQ multiplex PCR reads, TCRdb lists one record per CDR3 protein. The sample consists of 160,000 or so distinct CDR3 sequences, 95% to 96% of them appearing once. The CDR3 loop spans 14 amino acids. Germline V gene sequence: CDR1 LGHDT, CDR2 YNNKEL (reference sequence). V was clipped by 5 bases and J by 8 bases; unmatched bases: 11. This chain uses TRBV3-1 with TRBJ1-2, with 7 bases matching TRBD1. The clonotype originates from a human donor with multiple sclerosis. The source material was CD8+ T cells from PBMCs. The chain's CDR3 is CASSGIDRVDGYTF. In nucleotides, the CDR3 is TGTGCCAGCAGCGGGATAGACAGGGTGGACGGCTACACCTTC.